The clone carrying this T cell receptor (beta chain) was counted ten times or more. What it binds is not known. The CDR3 runs 13 residues. The V and J ends lost 1 base and 4 bases, in that order; junction bases with no gene match: 2. Per the germline V gene, CDR1 is GTSNPN and CDR2 is SVGIG (reference sequence). One entry per CDR3 protein, called by TCRdb with MiXCR from the 5' RACE reads. There are 25,000 to 30,000 distinct CDR3 sequences in the sample; roughly 5% occur only once, and over 2.5% lies in the top ten. This entry is derived from a study of early T cells in non-severe SARS-CoV-2 infection. Study-wide results and caveats: VDJdb matching skewed toward anti-spike CD8 responses, missing private and CD4 specificities.

The rearrangement joins TRBV30 to TRBJ1-2; 8 bases are a match to TRBD1. The sequence derives from an adult who was a healthcare worker with PCR-confirmed SARS-CoV-2 infection or an uninfected control (not recorded which). Input material: whole blood. For the CDR3, the DNA is TGTGCCTGGAGTGCAGGACAGGGCTATGGCTACACCTTC. This gives the protein CAWSAGQGYGYTF.